The present TCR beta chain was sequenced within a study of T cell changes during pregnancy in multiple sclerosis. J gave up 1 base and V 4 bases, and 9 bases lay outside the gene matches. CDR3 length equals 16 residues. Germline CDR1 SGDLS, CDR2 YYNGEE. Some clones are missing from TCRdb's copy, which holds only in-frame ones; the method was immunoSEQ multiplex PCR. The table shows about 80,000 clones, with around 90% occurring only once. The rearrangement uses TRBV9 and TRBJ2-7, with TRBD1 matching over 9 bases. The receptor was isolated from a female donor with multiple sclerosis, enrolled in a pregnancy study. This specimen consisted of peripheral blood, obtained before pregnancy. CDR3 sequence reads: CASSSSGGTGSYEQYF. CDR3 nucleotide sequence: TGTGCCAGCAGCTCCTCCGGCGGGACAGGGTCCTACGAGCAGTACTTC.